This T cell receptor (beta chain) was recovered during a study of beta chain features in type 1 diabetes. Sequencing targeted expressed TCRB transcripts, as all isolated RNA had been reverse transcribed. Repertoires were generated with immunoSEQ multiplex PCR, while TCRdb's copy carries only in-frame clones and drops some. The sample holds about 470,000 clones, about 30% seen once. Every donor provided one heparinised blood draw, which averaged approximately 100 mL. Sorting based on CD45RO/CCR7/CD25/CD127/CD95/CD27 separated CD4+ naive, central memory, regulatory and stem cell-like memory cells. In this sample, this clone turned up a few times. Its cognate antigen is unknown. Whole-study findings and limits: A moderate, significant TCRB CDR3 shortening appeared in type 1 diabetes across four CD4+ subsets. High-TCR-expressing cells could be over-represented by cDNA sequencing.

What was sequenced was naive CD4+ T cells from blood. The sequence came from a man between 18 and 35 years old in good health.

The CDR3 loop reads CASSLRDRASYEQYF. In DNA, the CDR3 is TGCGCCAGCAGCTTGAGGGACAGGGCGTCCTACGAGCAGTACTTC. The chain carries TRBV5-1 and TRBJ2-7; 9 bases fit TRBD1. Trimming removed 1 base from V and 1 base from J; junction bases left unmatched: 3. CDR1 is SGHRS, CDR2 YFSETQ, per germline. The CDR3 spans 15 residues.